This TCR beta chain was retrieved from a study of CD8 T cells in Susac syndrome. When the RNA was reverse transcribed, random hexamers were used with an input of about 0.45 to 1 ug. A multiplex approach, immunoSEQ multiplex PCR, amplified TCR beta CDR3 across 54 Vbeta and 13 Jbeta. One entry per CDR3 protein, called by TCRdb with MiXCR from the immunoSEQ multiplex PCR reads. Of 150,000 to 200,000 distinct CDR3 sequences in the sample, 94% were seen once. From germline, CDR1 is MNHEY and CDR2 SVGAGI. V was shortened by 0 bases and J by 8 bases, with 16 bases between the two germline ends. CDR3 length equals 16 residues. High-throughput TCR beta sequencing covered peripheral CD8+ and CD4+ T cells.

Sequences were obtained from CD4+ T cells from PBMCs. This clonotype was sampled from a human donor with Susac syndrome. The rearrangement uses TRBV6-5 and TRBJ1-4, with D unclear. CDR3 nucleotide sequence: TGTGCCAGCAGTTACTCTTATGGGGTCTCTTACGAAAAACTGTTTTTT. Translation: CASSYSYGVSYEKLFF.